The rows below give T cell receptor beta chains drawn from one sample of a study of blood T cell repertoires in COVID-19. The assay was immunoSEQ multiplex PCR, and TCRdb's table has in-frame clones only and misses some. The sample carries about 220,000 clones, about 83% recorded once. The sample was PBMCs or T cells enriched from blood (not recorded which). The receptors stem from a woman in her forties who had recovered from COVID-19. Each CDR3 is given with its conserved first and last residue. The D gene is left open where the match is weak. Some rows have no size entry. The others give once, few or many, or a class for an expanded clone.

d_call j_call clone_size cdr3_length v_call cdr3_nt cdr3_aa
NA TRBJ2-2 NA 15 TRBV9 TGTGCCAGCAGCGTAGCCAGGGATGACACCGGGGAGCTGTTTTTT CASSVARDDTGELFF
NA TRBJ1-2 NA 14 TRBV19 TGTGCCAGCGCCCTCGGGTTCACCAACTATGGCTACACCTTC CASALGFTNYGYTF
NA TRBJ2-1 NA 16 TRBV11-3 TGTGCCAGCAGCGCCTCAGGGATCCAAGCCTACAATGAGCAGTTCTTC CASSASGIQAYNEQFF
TRBD1 TRBJ1-6 NA 15 TRBV7-2 TGTGCCAGCAGTCCTCGACAGGGGGCTGGTTCACCCCTCCACTTT CASSPRQGAGSPLHF
TRBD1 TRBJ2-5 NA 17 TRBV11-2 TGTGCCAGCAGCTTGGCGACAGGGGGGGCGTTGTGGGAGACCCAGTACTTC CASSLATGGALWETQYF
TRBD1 TRBJ1-1 NA 15 TRBV4-1 TGCGCCAGCAGCCAAGGGGACAGGGTGAACACTGAAGCTTTCTTT CASSQGDRVNTEAFF
TRBD1 TRBJ1-1 NA 14 TRBV5-1 TGCGCCAGCAGCCTTAGGGGACAGAGACAAGAAGCTTTCTTT CASSLRGQRQEAFF
TRBD1 TRBJ1-5 NA 16 TRBV6-1 TGTGCCAGCAGTGAATACGACAGGGTTAGAGATCAGCCCCAGCATTTT CASSEYDRVRDQPQHF
NA TRBJ1-3 NA 18 TRBV21-1 TGTGCCAGCAGCAAAGGGTCGGGAGGGGATGACTCTGGAAACACCATATATTTT CASSKGSGGDDSGNTIYF
TRBD1 TRBJ2-5 NA 12 TRBV5-1 TGCGCCAGCAGCGCGGACAGGGAGACCCAGTACTTC CASSADRETQYF
TRBD1 TRBJ1-6 NA 13 TRBV30 TGTGCCTGGAGGTACAGGGGGAATTCACCCCTCCACTTT CAWRYRGNSPLHF
TRBD2 TRBJ2-1 NA 16 TRBV4-1 TGCGCCAGCAGCCAAGACACCGGGAGGGCCGGTAATGAGCAGTTCTTC CASSQDTGRAGNEQFF
NA TRBJ1-4 NA 15 TRBV6-6 TGTGCCAGCAACCCGGGAGGGTGGAACGGGGAAAAACTGTTTTTT CASNPGGWNGEKLFF
NA TRBJ1-5 NA 16 TRBV7-2 TGTGCCAGCAGCTTAGAGTCCAGTTATAGCAATCAGCCCCAGCATTTT CASSLESSYSNQPQHF
TRBD1 TRBJ1-2 NA 16 TRBV4-3 TGCGCCAGCAGCCAAGATGCGGGCAGGGGGTTCGATGGCTACACCTTC CASSQDAGRGFDGYTF
NA TRBJ2-7 once 11 TRBV12-3/TRBV12-4 TGTGCCAGCAGTTTGCGGGGAAAGCAGTACTTC CASSLRGKQYF
TRBD1 TRBJ1-1 NA 14 TRBV18 TGTGCCAGCTCAAGGGGACAGCCGAACACTGAAGCTTTCTTT CASSRGQPNTEAFF
TRBD1 TRBJ1-2 NA 13 TRBV28 TGTGCCAGCAGTTTTAGCAGGGGGCGCGGCTACACCTTC CASSFSRGRGYTF
TRBD1 TRBJ2-7 NA 15 TRBV28 TGTGCCAGCAGTCGCCCGGGACAGGGGGCCTACGAGCAGTACTTC CASSRPGQGAYEQYF
NA TRBJ1-1 NA 12 TRBV28 TGTGCCACCCTTTTAGGGGGAAATGGAGCTTTCTTT CATLLGGNGAFF
TRBD2 TRBJ2-1 once 15 TRBV6-6 TGTGCCAGCACCCGAGAGGGAGGGACCTACAATGAGCAGTTCTTC CASTREGGTYNEQFF
NA TRBJ1-4 NA 12 TRBV19 TGTGCCAGTAGTAGAGGGTTGGAGAAACTGTTTTTT CASSRGLEKLFF
TRBD1 TRBJ2-5 NA 16 TRBV4-1 TGCGCCAGCAGCCGAACCATCGGGACAGCAGGAAAGACCCAGTACTTC CASSRTIGTAGKTQYF
NA TRBJ2-1 NA 11 TRBV10-2 TGCGCCAGCACCGTGGCGGGTGAGCAGTTCTTC CASTVAGEQFF
NA TRBJ2-3 few 11 TRBV28 TGTGCCAGCAGTCCCCGAGATACGCAGTATTTT CASSPRDTQYF
NA TRBJ1-5 NA 15 TRBV15 TGTGCCACCAGTCCTACAGTAAATCAAAATCAGCCCCAGCATTTT CATSPTVNQNQPQHF
NA TRBJ1-2 NA 14 TRBV5-8 TGTGCCAGCAGCTTGGTTCGGGGTGGCTATGGCTACACCTTC CASSLVRGGYGYTF
TRBD1 TRBJ1-2 NA 14 TRBV3-1/TRBV3-2 TGTGCCAGCAGCCCTATCGACAGGGCTGAGGGCTACACCTTC CASSPIDRAEGYTF
NA TRBJ2-1 once 13 TRBV18 TGTGCCAGCTCACCGGACTCCGACAATGAGCAGTTCTTC CASSPDSDNEQFF
NA TRBJ1-2 NA 15 TRBV4-1 TGCGCCAGCAGCCAAGGGAGGCAGGCGAACTATGGCTACACCTTC CASSQGRQANYGYTF
TRBD1 TRBJ1-2 NA 17 TRBV19 TGTGCCAGTAAAGGGGTCCCCCCTACGACAGGGGGCTATGGCTACACCTTC CASKGVPPTTGGYGYTF
NA TRBJ1-5 once 14 TRBV28 TGTGCCAGCAGTTGGGGGGGGGTCGGCCAGCCCCAGCATTTT CASSWGGVGQPQHF
TRBD1 TRBJ1-1 few 13 TRBV11-2 TGTGCCAGCAGCAACACCGGGACAGGGCGGGCTTTCTTT CASSNTGTGRAFF
TRBD2 TRBJ2-2 few 19 TRBV5-1 TGCGCCAGCAGCCCCTTCCACGTTAGCGGGAGGGCCTACACCGGGGAGCTGTTTTTT CASSPFHVSGRAYTGELFF
NA TRBJ2-2 NA 14 TRBV9 TGTGCCAGCCGAACAGGGGGGGGCACCGGGGAGCTGTTTTTT CASRTGGGTGELFF
NA TRBJ2-1 NA 19 TRBV7-6 TGTGCCAGCAGCTTAATGACCAGGGCTATCCCTATCACTTACAATGAGCAGTTCTTC CASSLMTRAIPITYNEQFF
NA TRBJ2-7 NA 11 TRBV28 TGTGCCAGCAGCTCATCCAGGGTTATGGGGTTC CASSSSRVMGF
TRBD2 TRBJ2-7 NA 14 TRBV6-5 TGTGCCAGCAGGGCGGGAGCCCTCTCCTACGAGCAGTACTTC CASRAGALSYEQYF
TRBD1 TRBJ2-1 NA 15 TRBV11-2 TGTGCCAGCAGCACCGGACAGGGTAACTACAATGAGCAGTTCTTC CASSTGQGNYNEQFF
TRBD2 TRBJ2-3 NA 19 TRBV19 TGTGCCAGTAGTATAGGAGGGAGCGGGAGTCTAGATGATTGGGATACGCAGTATTTT CASSIGGSGSLDDWDTQYF
NA TRBJ2-2 NA 14 TRBV29-1 TGCAGCGTGGATCAACAGGGACCTACCGGGGAGCTGTTTTTT CSVDQQGPTGELFF
TRBD2 TRBJ2-2 few 17 TRBV4-3 TGCGCCAGCAGCCAAGATTCGGCCAGCGGGGCCACCGGGGAGCTGTTTTTT CASSQDSASGATGELFF
NA TRBJ1-1 NA 12 TRBV25-1 TGTGCCAGCAGTGAGGGGGCCACTGAAGCTTTCTTT CASSEGATEAFF
TRBD2 TRBJ2-3 once 15 TRBV5-4 TGTGCCAGCACGTTGAGCGGGAGTGGCACAGATACGCAGTATTTT CASTLSGSGTDTQYF
TRBD1 TRBJ1-2 NA 14 TRBV28 TGTGCCAGCAGTTCGGGACAGGGCCTCTATGGCTACACCTTC CASSSGQGLYGYTF
NA TRBJ1-2 NA 14 TRBV7-2 TGTGCCAGCAGCTTATCGGGACGGGAGGGCGGCTACACCTTC CASSLSGREGGYTF
TRBD1 TRBJ1-1 NA 14 TRBV5-8 TGTGCCAGCAGCTTTACAGGGGTGAACACTGAAGCTTTCTTT CASSFTGVNTEAFF
TRBD1 TRBJ2-7 once 13 TRBV27 TGTGCCAGCAGTCTGGACAGGGACTACGAGCAGTACTTC CASSLDRDYEQYF
TRBD2 TRBJ2-5 many 15 TRBV7-2 TGTGCCAGCAGCTTAGTAATATCGGGGGGGAAGACCCAGTACTTC CASSLVISGGKTQYF
TRBD2 TRBJ2-1 once 15 TRBV28 TGTGCCAGCAGGGGGACTAGCGGGACCTACAATGAGCAGTTCTTC CASRGTSGTYNEQFF
TRBD2 TRBJ2-1 NA 16 TRBV7-9 TGTGCCAGCAGCTCCGGCGGGAGGGCCTTCGGCAATGAGCAGTTCTTC CASSSGGRAFGNEQFF
TRBD2 TRBJ2-1 few 16 TRBV7-2 TGTGCCAGCAGCTTAAAGCGGGAACTCTCCTACAATGAGCAGTTCTTC CASSLKRELSYNEQFF
NA TRBJ1-5 once 11 TRBV28 TGTGCCAGCAGTTTAATGGCGGGAAAACATTTT CASSLMAGKHF
TRBD2 TRBJ2-1 NA 15 TRBV5-1 TGCGCCAGCAGCTTGACTAGCGGGGGTAACAATGAGCAGTTCTTC CASSLTSGGNNEQFF
TRBD2 TRBJ2-7 NA 14 TRBV10-2 TGCGCCAGCAGTGAGGGACTAGCCCATTACGAGCAGTACTTC CASSEGLAHYEQYF
NA TRBJ1-4 NA 13 TRBV10-2 TGCGCCAGCGGGCCTGCAACTAATGAAAAACTGTTTTTT CASGPATNEKLFF
TRBD1 TRBJ2-7 NA 14 TRBV5-1 TGCGCCAGCAGCCCTTCGGGACAGTCCTACGAGCAGTACTTC CASSPSGQSYEQYF
NA TRBJ1-2 NA 14 TRBV5-6 TGTGCCAGCAGCTCCCCCGGCGGGGGAAGTGGCTACACCTTC CASSSPGGGSGYTF
TRBD2 TRBJ2-7 NA 14 TRBV11-2 TGTGCCAGCAGCCCACTAGCGGGACTTCGAGAGCAGTACTTC CASSPLAGLREQYF
NA TRBJ1-1 NA 15 TRBV19 TGTGCCAGTACCCGCGACTCCCTCGAAACGCCTGAAGCTTTCTTT CASTRDSLETPEAFF